One and the same sample provided the 7 T cell receptor beta chains below, sequenced in a study of cytomegalovirus exposure and HLA in healthy donors. The PCR had 60 Vbeta and 13 Jbeta primers. Using immunoSEQ multiplex PCR, the repertoire was profiled, and TCRdb retains in-frame clones only, with some absent. Of 120,000 or so clones in the sample, roughly 80% were seen once. Sequences were obtained from PBMCs. The receptors derive from a male donor in good health and CMV-seropositive.

V and J are TRBV4-3 and TRBJ2-5; 10 bases fit TRBD1. Unmatched junction bases numbered 9, after V lost 0 bases and J lost 2 bases. Per the germline V gene, CDR1 is LGHNA and CDR2 is YSLEER. The CDR3 runs 18 residues. CDR3 region: CASSQDRTGGPHQETQYF. In DNA form, the CDR3 reads TGCGCCAGCAGCCAAGACAGGACAGGGGGTCCTCATCAAGAGACCCAGTACTTC.

The V call is TRBV7-2, the J call TRBJ2-3, with 7 bases that match TRBD2. The CDR3 runs 14 residues. J lost 2 bases, V lost 4 bases, and 3 bases had no gene match. CDR1 is SGHTA, CDR2 FQGNSA, per germline. The CDR3 nucleotides read TGTGCCAGCAGCTATAGCGGGTTCACAGATACGCAGTATTTT. Its protein product is CASSYSGFTDTQYF.

This clone has more than one count but fewer than ten. The chain is built from TRBV4-2 and TRBJ2-1, with TRBD2 matching 8 bases. The ends lost 0 bases at V and 2 bases at J; junction bases unmatched: 12. The germline V gene has CDR1 LGHNA and CDR2 YNFKEQ. This CDR3 is 19 amino acids long. CDR3 protein: CASSQDTSGSTRPYNEQFF. The CDR3 DNA is TGTGCCAGCAGCCAAGATACGAGCGGGAGTACCAGGCCCTACAATGAGCAGTTCTTC.

This sequence joins TRBV11-3 and TRBJ1-1; D gene uncertain. The CDR3 is 13 amino acids. Germline CDR1 reads SGHNT; CDR2 reads YENEEA. V lost 5 bases and J lost 0, with 7 bases in between. In DNA form, the CDR3 reads TGTGCCAGCAGCCTATTCATGAACACTGAAGCTTTCTTT. The encoded protein is CASSLFMNTEAFF.

J is TRBJ1-4 and V is TRBV11-2; D is undetermined. Per the germline V gene, CDR1 is SGHAT and CDR2 is FQNNGV. The ends were cut back, 3 bases at V and 4 bases at J, with 9 bases in the middle. CDR3 size: 14 residues. The chain's CDR3 is CASSLGRNNEKLFF. The CDR3 DNA follows: TGTGCCAGCAGCTTGGGCAGAAATAATGAAAAACTGTTTTTT.

This clone was observed once. The chain carries TRBV7-2 and TRBJ2-7; the match to TRBD2 covers 10 bases. Losses at the gene ends were 5 bases for V and 3 bases for J; bases not matched to a gene: 4. The CDR3 runs to 14 residues. Looked up from germline, CDR1 is SGHTA and CDR2 is FQGNSA. The chain's CDR3 is CASSPLAGVYEQYF. For the CDR3, the DNA is TGTGCCAGCAGCCCCCTAGCGGGAGTCTACGAGCAGTACTTC.

The CDR3 is CASSRGQGTQETQYF. In DNA form, the CDR3 reads TGTGCCAGCAGCCGGGGACAGGGCACCCAAGAGACCCAGTACTTC. V is TRBV5-8 and J is TRBJ2-5; the match to TRBD1 covers 9 bases. Germline V lookup: CDR1 SGHTS, CDR2 YDEGEE. The CDR3 extends over 15 amino acids. V trimming: 4 bases; J trimming: 1 base; junction bases outside the gene matches: 5.